The sequence of this T cell receptor beta chain was determined in a study of blood T cell repertoires in COVID-19. The method was immunoSEQ multiplex PCR; TCRdb's version includes in-frame clones alone and lacks a portion of them. The table has over 35,000 clones, about 80% seen once; the top ten hold more than 20%. The CDR3 has 14 amino acids. Per germline, CDR1 MNHEY and CDR2 SVGAGI. V trimming: 6 bases; J trimming: 5 bases; junction bases outside the gene matches: 6. J is TRBJ2-5 and V is TRBV6-5; 10 bases line up with TRBD1. Input material: peripheral blood. The receptor was isolated from a human donor with acute or convalescent COVID-19. The donor label of this sample is uncertain. The CDR3 bases are TGTGCCAGCAGGCCGGGACAGGGGCGCGAGACCCAGTACTTC. This translates into CASRPGQGRETQYF.